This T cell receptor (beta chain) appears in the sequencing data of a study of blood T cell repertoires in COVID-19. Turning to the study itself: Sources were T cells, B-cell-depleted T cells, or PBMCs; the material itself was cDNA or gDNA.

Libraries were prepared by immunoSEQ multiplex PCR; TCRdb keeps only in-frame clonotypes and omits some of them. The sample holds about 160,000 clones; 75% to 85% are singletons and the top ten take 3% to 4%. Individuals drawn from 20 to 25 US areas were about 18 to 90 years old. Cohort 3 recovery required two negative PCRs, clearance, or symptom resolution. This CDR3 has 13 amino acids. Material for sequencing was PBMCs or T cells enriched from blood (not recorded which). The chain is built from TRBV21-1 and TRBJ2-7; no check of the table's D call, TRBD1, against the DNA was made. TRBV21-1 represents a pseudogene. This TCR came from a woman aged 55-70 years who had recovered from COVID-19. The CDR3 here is CASSSRSQYEQYF. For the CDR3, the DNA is TGTGCCAGCAGCAGTAGGTCACAGTACGAGCAGTACTTC.